Listed below are T cell receptor beta chains from one sample, sequenced in a study of blood T cell repertoires in COVID-19. Repertoires were generated with immunoSEQ multiplex PCR, while TCRdb's copy carries only in-frame clones and drops some. The data show about 250,000 clones, with over 75% seen just once and 2.4% held by the top ten. Sequences were obtained from PBMCs or T cells enriched from blood (not recorded which). These receptors were taken from a woman aged 18-29 years who had recovered from COVID-19. The conserved cysteine and the conserved F or W are not part of the CDR3 here. Fields, in order: D gene, J gene, V gene, clone size, CDR3 protein. The D gene is left open where the match is weak. For some rows the clone size is stated as once, few or many, or as a class when expanded; others skip it.

D: TRBD1; J: TRBJ1-5; V: TRBV15; size: .; CDR3: ATKSGQVISQPQH
D: TRBD2; J: TRBJ2-1; V: TRBV10-1; size: .; CDR3: ASSWTSGGFNEQF
D: .; J: TRBJ1-1; V: TRBV15; size: .; CDR3: ATSRDRGGTEAF
D: TRBD1; J: TRBJ1-1; V: TRBV5-4; size: .; CDR3: ASSLVQGGRAF
D: .; J: TRBJ1-1; V: TRBV27; size: .; CDR3: ASRPAGTPNTEAF
D: TRBD1; J: TRBJ1-1; V: TRBV7-6; size: .; CDR3: ASSPDRETEAF
D: TRBD1; J: TRBJ2-3; V: TRBV5-1; size: .; CDR3: ASSLLGTAISTDTQY
D: TRBD1; J: TRBJ1-1; V: TRBV7-9; size: .; CDR3: ASSSADRVVNTEAF
D: TRBD2; J: TRBJ2-1; V: TRBV19; size: .; CDR3: ASSHRTSGGINEQF
D: .; J: TRBJ2-7; V: TRBV21-1; size: .; CDR3: ASSIIQGPNYEQY
D: .; J: TRBJ2-1; V: TRBV29-1; size: .; CDR3: SVDEGTYNEQF
D: .; J: TRBJ1-1; V: TRBV9; size: .; CDR3: ASSVASSAPGDTEAF
D: TRBD1; J: TRBJ1-1; V: TRBV28; size: .; CDR3: ASSWDRALNTEAF
D: TRBD2; J: TRBJ2-3; V: TRBV29-1; size: .; CDR3: SASSGGGDTQY
D: TRBD1; J: TRBJ1-5; V: TRBV5-5; size: .; CDR3: ASSLWTGGFDSNQPQH
D: .; J: TRBJ2-5; V: TRBV5-1; size: .; CDR3: ASSWRGPQETQY
D: TRBD1; J: TRBJ1-6; V: TRBV4-1; size: .; CDR3: ASSQWGRGLEPLH
D: TRBD1; J: TRBJ2-7; V: TRBV2; size: .; CDR3: ASVGTAVSYEQY
D: TRBD2; J: TRBJ2-3; V: TRBV6-5; size: .; CDR3: ASSYSGGGGDTQY
D: .; J: TRBJ1-1; V: TRBV21-1; size: .; CDR3: ASATGGLNTEAF
D: TRBD2; J: TRBJ2-1; V: TRBV7-2; size: .; CDR3: ASSSAASGPYNEQF
D: TRBD1; J: TRBJ1-2; V: TRBV3-1/TRBV3-2; size: .; CDR3: ASSLQGGQDYGYT
D: TRBD1; J: TRBJ2-7; V: TRBV5-1; size: .; CDR3: ASSQGQGSEQY
D: .; J: TRBJ1-1; V: TRBV5-5; size: .; CDR3: ASSQGSHTEAF
D: .; J: TRBJ2-5; V: TRBV2; size: .; CDR3: ASSERTPQETQY
D: TRBD1; J: TRBJ2-3; V: TRBV14; size: .; CDR3: ASSQDGTGQGMTDTQY
D: .; J: TRBJ1-2; V: TRBV27; size: .; CDR3: ASSWGRGGGDGYT
D: .; J: TRBJ1-4; V: TRBV7-9; size: .; CDR3: AGSTGGTNEKLF
D: .; J: TRBJ2-5; V: TRBV12-3/TRBV12-4; size: .; CDR3: ASSRETQY
D: TRBD2; J: TRBJ2-1; V: TRBV28; size: .; CDR3: ASSALAGGDNEQF
D: .; J: TRBJ1-4; V: TRBV11-2; size: .; CDR3: ASSRGNNEKLF
D: .; J: TRBJ2-1; V: TRBV13; size: once; CDR3: ASSLFRDSSYNEQF
D: .; J: TRBJ2-1; V: TRBV4-1; size: .; CDR3: ASRPTGGASYNEQF
D: .; J: TRBJ1-2; V: TRBV5-6; size: .; CDR3: ASSRSYGYT
D: TRBD2; J: TRBJ2-1; V: TRBV4-1; size: .; CDR3: ASSQGGLGVDEQF
D: TRBD2; J: TRBJ2-3; V: TRBV5-1; size: .; CDR3: ASSLAQTGGPRDTQY
D: .; J: TRBJ1-3; V: TRBV2; size: once; CDR3: ASGGGSGNTIY
D: TRBD2; J: TRBJ2-5; V: TRBV9; size: once; CDR3: ASSVASGGWETQY